The 10 T cell receptor beta chains presented below share a single source sample, sequenced in a study of cytomegalovirus exposure and HLA in healthy donors. Researchers ran the PCR with 60 Vbeta and 13 Jbeta primers. TCRdb's copy holds only in-frame clones and misses some; the assay was immunoSEQ multiplex PCR. The sample has about 110,000 clones. The sequenced material came from PBMCs. The source of these receptors is a man between 45 and 60 years old in good health and CMV-seronegative.

This chain links TRBV11-3 with TRBJ2-5; D ambiguous. The CDR3 runs 16 residues. Germline V lookup: CDR1 SGHNT, CDR2 YENEEA. V was cut by 3 bases and J by 2 bases, with 16 bases left in between. The CDR3 region has the DNA TGTGCCAGCAGCTTTTTCCCTCTGGGCCAGCAAGAGACCCAGTACTTC. Its protein product is CASSFFPLGQQETQYF.

The chain employs TRBV19 and TRBJ1-5; D unclear. Germline V gene data show CDR1 as LNHDA and CDR2 as SQIVND (reference sequence). V was shortened by 3 bases and J by 3 bases, with 9 bases between the two germline ends. CDR3 length: 14 amino acids. CDR3 protein: CASSILQVNQPQHF. The CDR3 DNA is TGTGCCAGTAGTATCCTGCAGGTCAATCAGCCCCAGCATTTT.

The chain employs TRBV7-2 and TRBJ2-3, with TRBD1 matching 8 bases. V was pared by 5 bases and J by 1 base, with 5 bases of the junction left unmatched. Germline V gene sequence: CDR1 SGHTA, CDR2 FQGNSA. The CDR3 contains 15 residues. CDR3 residues: CASSQDRDGTDTQYF. The CDR3 DNA reads TGTGCCAGCAGCCAGGACAGGGATGGCACAGATACGCAGTATTTT.

V usage is TRBV4-3 and J usage is TRBJ2-1; D uncertain. The CDR3 extends over 14 amino acids. V lost 1 base and J lost 2, with 6 bases in between. The germline V gene has CDR1 LGHNA and CDR2 YSLEER. This CDR3 is CASSQGAAYNEQFF. CDR3 bases: TGCGCCAGCAGCCAAGGGGCTGCCTACAATGAGCAGTTCTTC.

This chain connects TRBV4-2 to TRBJ1-2, with D tentatively TRBD1 (6 bases). Trimming cost V 0 bases and J 1 base, with 18 bases left between them. Germline lookup yields CDR1 LGHNA and CDR2 YNFKEQ. The CDR3 loop spans 18 amino acids. The CDR3 region is CASSQDGGGLLVNYGYTF. The CDR3 nucleotides are TGTGCCAGCAGCCAAGATGGGGGGGGGCTCTTAGTTAACTATGGCTACACCTTC.

This chain connects TRBV18 to TRBJ2-3; D possibly corresponds to TRBD1 (5 bases). This CDR3 is 12 amino acids long. The V gene lost 3 bases and the J gene lost 8 bases, with 9 bases spanning the gap. CDR1 and CDR2 from the germline V gene are KGHSH and LQKENI. The CDR3 region is CASSPDSSTQYF. The DNA of the CDR3 is TGTGCCAGCTCACCCGACAGCAGTACGCAGTATTTT.

The CDR3 reads CSVAGVGETQYF. CDR3 DNA sequence: TGCAGCGTTGCAGGGGTCGGAGAGACCCAGTACTTC. The gene calls are TRBV29-1 and TRBJ2-5; D possibly corresponds to TRBD1 (6 bases). V was cut by 4 bases and J by 4 bases, with 10 bases left in between. Germline V lookup: CDR1 SQVTM, CDR2 ANQGSEA. The CDR3 runs 12 residues. Looking up the rest from reference TRBV29-1 and TRBJ2-5 gives the full variable domain: SAVISQKPSRDICQRGTSLTIQCQVDSQVTMMFWYRQQPGQSLTLIATANQGSEATYESGFVIDKFPISRPNLTFSTLTVSNMSPEDSSIYLCSVAGVGETQYFGPGTRLLVL.

The chain employs TRBV2 and TRBJ1-2, with D unresolved. CDR3 length equals 13 residues. Looked up from germline, CDR1 is SNHLY and CDR2 is FYNNEI. V lost 2 bases and J lost 8, with 12 bases in between. The CDR3 DNA reads as TGTGCCAGCAGTGAAACCCCGGGAGGAGGCTACACCTTC. Its protein product is CASSETPGGGYTF.

The chain carries TRBV7-8 and TRBJ2-5, with a tentative D call TRBD1 (6 bases). Per the germline V gene, CDR1 is SGHVS and CDR2 is FQNEAQ. The V and J ends lost 5 bases and 3 bases respectively, with 19 bases between them. The CDR3 covers 16 residues. In nucleotides, the CDR3 is TGTGCCAGCAGCAAGCGCTCAGCGGACAGCGAAGAGACCCAGTACTTC. As protein: CASSKRSADSEETQYF. The complete variable domain, with remaining parts taken from reference TRBV7-8 and TRBJ2-5, reads GAGVSQSPRYKVAKRGQDVALRCDPISGHVSLFWYQQALGQGPEFLTYFQNEAQLDKSGLPSDRFFAERPEGSVSTLKIQRTQQEDSAVYLCASSKRSADSEETQYFGPGTRLLVL.

The chain links TRBV5-1 to TRBJ1-6, with 7 nucleotides matching TRBD1. Per the germline V gene, CDR1 is SGHRS and CDR2 is YFSETQ. Trimming at V came to 4 bases and at J to 7 bases, leaving 5 bases not matched to a gene. This CDR3 spans 14 amino acids. CDR3 sequence reads: CASSTGQTNSPLHF. CDR3 DNA sequence: TGCGCCAGCAGCACGGGACAGACGAATTCACCCCTCCACTTT.